The rows below give T cell receptor beta chains drawn from one sample of a study of shared clonotypes between healthy human individuals. Some clones are missing from TCRdb's copy, which holds only in-frame ones; the method was immunoSEQ multiplex PCR. The sample lists hundreds of thousands of clones, more than 70% seen once, with approximately 12% in the top ten. Source material: PBMCs. The receptor set was obtained from a woman aged 40 to 49 in good health. Some clones in this sample may be carry-over from other donors' samples. CDR3s include the opening cysteine and the closing phenylalanine or tryptophan. Each record gives: J gene, V gene, clone size, D gene, CDR3 DNA, CDR3 protein. The D gene is left open where the match is weak. Size is stated for part of the rows, as once, few or many counts, or as a class when the clone is expanded.

TRBJ1-5 | TRBV9 | . | . | TGTGCCAGCAGCGTAGACAGCTTTCAGCCCCAGCATTTT | CASSVDSFQPQHF
TRBJ1-2 | TRBV28 | . | . | TGTGCCAGCGGGGACAATTCTAACTATGGCTACACCTTC | CASGDNSNYGYTF
TRBJ2-1 | TRBV7-7 | . | TRBD2 | TGTGCTAGCAGCCCTGAGGCGGGGGGGTCCTACAATGAGCAGTTCTTC | CASSPEAGGSYNEQFF
TRBJ2-2 | TRBV9 | once | TRBD1 | TGTGCCAGCAGCCCCACAGGGGCCGGGGAGCTGTTTTTT | CASSPTGAGELFF
TRBJ1-1 | TRBV28 | many | . | TGTGCCAGCAGTTTATACCCTGAAGCTTTCTTT | CASSLYPEAFF
TRBJ2-1 | TRBV7-8 | . | TRBD1 | TGTGCCAGCAGCCTGAGGACAGGGTACAATGAGCAGTTCTTC | CASSLRTGYNEQFF
TRBJ1-5 | TRBV7-8 | . | . | TGTGCCAGCAGCTTAAGGGGCAGGGGTCAGCCCCAGCATTTT | CASSLRGRGQPQHF
TRBJ2-4 | TRBV7-8 | . | . | TGTGCCAGCAGCACCGACGGAGTACACATTCAGTACTTC | CASSTDGVHIQYF
TRBJ2-1 | TRBV2 | . | TRBD1 | TGTGCCAGCAGTCTTATAATAATGGGACAGGGCGTAAATGAGCAGTTCTTC | CASSLIIMGQGVNEQFF
TRBJ1-1 | TRBV9 | . | TRBD1 | TGTGCCAGCAGCGTAGTTCCCGGGACAGGGGTGATTTCAGCTTTCTTT | CASSVVPGTGVISAFF
TRBJ2-7 | TRBV10-3 | . | . | TGTGCCATCAGATGGGACTTTGCCGAGACCTACGAGCAGTACTTC | CAIRWDFAETYEQYF
TRBJ1-1 | TRBV10-3 | . | . | TGTGCCATCAGTGAGAAGACGACGGTGGACACTGAAGCTTTCTTT | CAISEKTTVDTEAFF
TRBJ1-2 | TRBV5-1 | once | TRBD1 | TGCGCCAGCAGCTTGGACGGACAGGGGGCGCGGGGCTACACCTTC | CASSLDGQGARGYTF
TRBJ1-2 | TRBV18 | once | . | TGTGCCAGCTCACCCAACAGGCTGCCATCTTCCTCTAACTATGGCTACACCTTC | CASSPNRLPSSSNYGYTF
TRBJ1-4 | TRBV15 | . | TRBD1 | TGTGCCACCAGCAGACGAGGACAGGGTGAAAAACTGTTTTTT | CATSRRGQGEKLFF
TRBJ2-5 | TRBV6-1 | . | TRBD2 | TGTGCCAGCAGTAGGACTAGCGGGATCCAAGAGACCCAGTACTTC | CASSRTSGIQETQYF
TRBJ1-1 | TRBV4-2 | . | . | TGTGCCAGCAGCCAAGAGCCGGGAATCACTGAAGCTTTCTTT | CASSQEPGITEAFF
TRBJ2-5 | TRBV5-6 | . | TRBD1 | TGTGCCAGCAGCGTCACCGGGACAGGGGTTGGGGAGACCCAGTACTTC | CASSVTGTGVGETQYF
TRBJ2-5 | TRBV9 | . | . | TGTGCCAGCAGCCCCCGGGGGCCCCAAGAGACCCAGTACTTC | CASSPRGPQETQYF
TRBJ1-2 | TRBV9 | . | . | TGTGCCAGCAGTCGATCGAGGACTAGCTATGGCTACACCTTC | CASSRSRTSYGYTF
TRBJ2-1 | TRBV5-1 | . | . | TGCGCCAGCAGCTTGGGTACCTTCTCCTACAATGAGCAGTTCTTC | CASSLGTFSYNEQFF
TRBJ1-2 | TRBV2 | . | . | TGTGCCAGCGGAGGTCTACAGGGTAGCAACTATGGCTACACCTTC | CASGGLQGSNYGYTF
TRBJ2-5 | TRBV14 | . | TRBD1 | TGTGCCAGCAGCGAGTGGGACAGGGCACAAGAGACCCAGTACTTC | CASSEWDRAQETQYF
TRBJ2-7 | TRBV2 | . | . | TGTGCCAGCAGTGCTTTAGCAGGGGACACCTACGAGCAGTACTTC | CASSALAGDTYEQYF
TRBJ2-3 | TRBV5-8 | . | . | TGTGCCAGCAGCTTGGGCTCGTTAGATACGCAGTATTTT | CASSLGSLDTQYF
TRBJ2-5 | TRBV27 | . | TRBD1 | TGTGCCAGCAGTTTATCCGCCGGGACAGGGATTTCAGAGACCCAGTACTTC | CASSLSAGTGISETQYF
TRBJ1-1 | TRBV28 | . | . | TGTGCCAGCAGTCTCTTGAACACTGAAGCTTTCTTT | CASSLLNTEAFF
TRBJ2-7 | TRBV18 | . | TRBD2 | TGTGCCAGCTCACCCAGCGGGAGGGGGTACGAGCAGTACTTC | CASSPSGRGYEQYF
TRBJ1-2 | TRBV6-5 | . | . | TGTGCCAGCAGTGACCGATTGGGTATCGCGGGCTACACCTTC | CASSDRLGIAGYTF
TRBJ2-2 | TRBV28 | . | . | TGTGCCAGCAGTTTATTGGGGGCGGGCACCGGGGAGCTGTTTTTT | CASSLLGAGTGELFF
TRBJ2-2 | TRBV9 | . | . | TGTGCCAGCAGCCCTCGCCCGAGTCACAACACCGGGGAGCTGTTTTTT | CASSPRPSHNTGELFF
TRBJ2-5 | TRBV6-1 | many | TRBD1 | TGTGCCAGCAGTGGAGGACAGGGGGAGCAAGAGACCCAGTACTTC | CASSGGQGEQETQYF
TRBJ2-7 | TRBV5-1 | many | . | TGCGCCAGCAGCCTTACAACCTACGAGCAGTACTTC | CASSLTTYEQYF
TRBJ2-1 | TRBV4-2 | . | TRBD2 | TGTGCCAGCAGCCAAGATATGGGGGAGGGCCCTACCAATGAGCAGTTCTTC | CASSQDMGEGPTNEQFF
TRBJ2-7 | TRBV5-6 | . | . | TGTGCCAGCAGCACCAACAGGGTTTTTTCTTTCAACTACGAGCAGTACTTC | CASSTNRVFSFNYEQYF
TRBJ2-7 | TRBV18 | . | . | TGTGCCAGCTCACCTGGGGAAGGGAGCTCCTACGAGCAGTACTTC | CASSPGEGSSYEQYF
TRBJ1-4 | TRBV7-6 | . | TRBD1 | TGTGCCAGCAGCTTGTATGAACCGGGACAGGGACCCTCAACTAATGAAAAACTGTTTTTT | CASSLYEPGQGPSTNEKLFF
TRBJ2-1 | TRBV5-4 | . | . | TGTGCCAGCAGCTTACCTAGCGCCGATGAGCAGTTCTTC | CASSLPSADEQFF
TRBJ2-7 | TRBV4-2 | . | TRBD1 | TGTGCCAGCAGCCAAGAGGGCGGGGACAGGGGGTACGAGCAGTACTTC | CASSQEGGDRGYEQYF
TRBJ1-1 | TRBV10-3 | . | TRBD1 | TGTGCCATCCAGGGGGCAGGACAGAACACTGAAGCTTTCTTT | CAIQGAGQNTEAFF
TRBJ2-7 | TRBV5-1 | . | TRBD1 | TGCGCCAGCAGGCAACAGGGGAGCGCCTACGAGCAGTACTTC | CASRQQGSAYEQYF
TRBJ2-5 | TRBV2 | . | . | TGTGCCAGCAGTTTGGACGGAAAACCTCAAGAGACCCAGTACTTC | CASSLDGKPQETQYF
TRBJ2-3 | TRBV11-2 | many | TRBD2 | TGTGCCAGCAGCCTACTCCGGGACTACAGCACAGATACGCAGTATTTT | CASSLLRDYSTDTQYF
TRBJ1-2 | TRBV6-1 | . | . | TGTGCCAGCAGTGAACGGCCACAGTCCATCGGCTATGGCTACACCTTC | CASSERPQSIGYGYTF
TRBJ2-7 | TRBV7-2 | . | TRBD1 | TGTGCCAGCAGCTATAGGACAGGGGGCAACGAGCAGTACTTC | CASSYRTGGNEQYF
TRBJ1-2 | TRBV7-9 | . | . | TGTGCCAGCAGCCCGCGACAGATCTATGGCTACACCTTC | CASSPRQIYGYTF
TRBJ2-7 | TRBV7-9 | . | . | TGTGCCAGCAGCCCACATGCGGAAACCTACGAGCAGTACTTC | CASSPHAETYEQYF
TRBJ2-7 | TRBV10-3 | many | TRBD2 | TGTGCCATCAGTGAGTCGACAGCGGGGAGCTCCTACGAGCAGTACTTC | CAISESTAGSSYEQYF
TRBJ1-1 | TRBV7-8 | . | . | TGTGCCAGCAGCCGTGGGGGACCGGCTTTCTTT | CASSRGGPAFF
TRBJ2-7 | TRBV5-4 | few | TRBD2 | TGTGCCAGCAGCTTGGGACTAGCGAGCTCCTACGAGCAGTACTTC | CASSLGLASSYEQYF
TRBJ2-3 | TRBV5-6 | . | TRBD2 | TGTGCCACAATGGACCCGGGGGGGGCAGATACGCAGTATTTT | CATMDPGGADTQYF
TRBJ1-1 | TRBV9 | . | . | TGTGCCAGCAGTGAAGTCCCGACGAACACTGAAGCTTTCTTT | CASSEVPTNTEAFF
TRBJ1-4 | TRBV5-1 | . | . | TGCGCCAGCAGCCCCGGACAAGGCGGAGAAAAACTGTTTTTT | CASSPGQGGEKLFF
TRBJ2-1 | TRBV2 | . | . | TGTGCCAGCAGTGATATTAGCGACAATGAGCAGTTCTTC | CASSDISDNEQFF